In this sample, the clone carrying this T cell receptor (beta chain) turned up a few times. Its target is unknown. This sample was taken from a study of T cells after yellow fever vaccination. Looking at the study overall: Fractions of low cell number were prepared using SMART-Seq v4 Ultra Low Input. Study results and limitations: Abundant clonotypes (contaminants from the bulk population) could be present in FACS-sorted repertoires. A weaker but faster secondary response was observed, peaking on day 5 versus 15. Most clones from primary vaccination were detected again post-booster (roughly 96% CD4, around 90% CD8).

Germline trimming cut 2 bases from V and 5 bases from J; bases unmatched to any gene: 7. The CDR3 extends over 16 amino acids. The germline V gene has CDR1 SEHNR and CDR2 FQNEAQ (reference sequence). TCRdb reprocessed the 5' RACE reads via MiXCR and lists one record per CDR3 protein. Of a few hundred thousand distinct CDR3 sequences listed, around 6.8% are singletons. The TCR was taken from a man younger than 35 who received the YFV17D yellow fever vaccine. This specimen consisted of PBMCs, obtained roughly 47 days after the first yellow fever vaccination. The chain employs TRBV7-9 and TRBJ2-3, with 10 positions matching TRBD2. In nucleotides, the CDR3 is TGTGCCAGCAGCTTACCCAGCGGGGGGGTGCAAGATACGCAGTATTTT. It encodes CASSLPSGGVQDTQYF.